This entry lists 20 T cell receptor beta chains sequenced from one sample in a study of patients and donors after allogeneic stem cell transplantation. Each CDR3 protein is one row after TCRdb ran MiXCR on the RT-PCR reads. The sample lists about a million distinct CDR3 sequences, 18% occurring once. Sequencing was performed on blood, either unsorted or a sorted T cell fraction (not recorded which). The receptor source for this set is a human donor who was either an allogeneic HSCT recipient or a stem cell or donor lymphocyte infusion donor (not recorded which). It is not recorded whose cells these are; they may come from a transplant donor.

This clonotype occurred a few times. The chain links TRBV27 to TRBJ1-1; a possible D gene is TRBD1 (5 bases). Germline V gene sequence: CDR1 MNHEY, CDR2 SMNVEV (reference sequence). The CDR3 extends over 14 amino acids. V gave up 6 bases and J gave up 2 bases, with 13 bases separating them. The CDR3 spells CASSRTLGNTEAFF. CDR3 bases: TGTGCCAGCAGCAGGACATTGGGAAACACTGAAGCTTTCTTT.

The chain links TRBV6-1 to TRBJ2-1; 10 bases align to TRBD2. V trimming: 5 bases; J trimming: 4 bases; junction bases outside the gene matches: 5. The CDR3 covers 15 residues. Germline-derived CDR1 and CDR2 are MNHNS and SASEGT. Here the CDR3 DNA reads TGTGCCAGCAGTACTAGCGGGAAGGGGTACAATGAGCAGTTCTTC. Protein product: CASSTSGKGYNEQFF.

This clonotype has more than one count but fewer than ten. The chain uses TRBV7-2 and TRBJ2-7; D is tentatively TRBD1 or TRBD2 (5 bases each). V lost 9 bases, J lost 0 bases, and 12 bases lay in between. The CDR3 extends over 13 amino acids. Germline assignment: CDR1 SGHTA and CDR2 FQGNSA. CDR3 sequence (DNA): TGTGCCAGTGGGGGACGGAGCTCCTACGAGCAGTACTTC. Its protein is CASGGRSSYEQYF. Together with reference TRBV7-2 and TRBJ2-7, the CDR3 gives the full variable domain: GAGVSQSPSNKVTEKGKDVELRCDPISGHTALYWYRQSLGQGLEFLIYFQGNSAPDKSGLPSDRFSAERTGGSVSTLTIQRTQQEDSAVYLCASGGRSSYEQYFGPGTRLTVT.

The rearrangement joins TRBV3-1 to TRBJ1-1, with 8 bases lining up with TRBD1. The CDR3 is 18 amino acids. Trimming removed 3 bases from V and 5 bases from J; junction bases left unmatched: 17. From germline, CDR1 is LGHDT and CDR2 YNNKEL (reference sequence). The CDR3 spells CASSQLFRGRPRRTEAFF. The DNA of the CDR3 is TGTGCCAGCAGCCAGCTATTCAGGGGGCGACCACGACGGACTGAAGCTTTCTTT.

J is TRBJ2-7 and V is TRBV29-1, with 9 nucleotides matching TRBD2. CDR3 length: 15 amino acids. V lost 1 base to trimming and J lost 2 bases; unmatched junction nucleotides: 6. CDR1 is SQVTM and CDR2 is ANQGSEA in the germline V gene. CDR3 nucleotide sequence: TGCAGCGTTGAAGGGCTAGCGGGGCGTACCTACGAGCAGTACTTC. It is translated as CSVEGLAGRTYEQYF.

The V and J genes are TRBV20-1 and TRBJ2-7; TRBD1 matches 7 bases. The CDR3 is 13 residues long. CDR1 and CDR2 from the germline V gene are DFQATT and SNEGSKA (reference sequence). V was pared by 6 bases and J by 2 bases, with 7 bases of the junction left unmatched. The chain's CDR3 is CSASTGQPYEQYF. Written as DNA, the CDR3 is TGCAGTGCCTCTACGGGACAGCCCTACGAGCAGTACTTC.

In its sample, this clonotype was seen a few times. V is TRBV25-1 and J is TRBJ2-1; TRBD2 might be the D (6 bases). Trimming took off 2 bases at V and 9 bases at J, with 23 bases between the two ends. The CDR3 extends over 17 amino acids. Germline V gene lookup returns CDR1 MGHDK and CDR2 SYGVNS. DNA for the CDR3: TGTGCCAGCAGTGAAAACAAAGCGGGCTTGCGGAGGGGTGAGCAGTTCTTC. Translating it yields CASSENKAGLRRGEQFF.

This clonotype has ten or more counts. One end of the junction is discordant with germline, which a read error may explain. The chain uses TRBV5-1 and TRBJ1-2, with 7 bases fitting TRBD1. This CDR3 region has 13 residues. Per the germline V gene, CDR1 is SGHRS and CDR2 is YFSETQ. In nucleotides, the CDR3 is TGTGCCAGCAGCCTTGACAGGGTTTATGGCTACACCTTC. As protein: CASSLDRVYGYTF.

The rearrangement uses TRBV19 and TRBJ2-6, with D uncertain. From germline, CDR1 is LNHDA and CDR2 SQIVND (reference sequence). This CDR3 region has 18 residues. Trimming stripped 5 bases from V and 0 bases from J, with 17 bases between. The DNA for the CDR3 is TGTGCCAGTAGTCCAGGATCTGCACGGATCTCTGGGGCCAACGTCCTGACTTTC. Protein: CASSPGSARISGANVLTF. Variable domain in full (rest from reference TRBV19 and TRBJ2-6): DGGITQSPKYLFRKEGQNVTLSCEQNLNHDAMYWYRQDPGQGLRLIYYSQIVNDFQKGDIAEGYSVSREKKESFPLTVTSAQKNPTAFYLCASSPGSARISGANVLTFGAGSRLTVL.

The rearrangement links TRBV9 to TRBJ2-5, with 7 nucleotides matching TRBD1. Per germline, CDR1 SGDLS and CDR2 YYNGEE. J gave up 7 bases and V 3 bases, and 12 bases lay outside the gene matches. CDR3 length: 15 amino acids. The CDR3 here is CASSADREKFGTQYF. The CDR3 nucleotides are TGTGCCAGCAGCGCCGACAGGGAGAAGTTCGGGACCCAGTACTTC.

This clonotype was observed a few times. The rearrangement links TRBV29-1 to TRBJ1-2, with 7 bases lining up with TRBD1. CDR1 is SQVTM and CDR2 is ANQGSEA in the germline V gene. V lost 5 bases, J lost 1 base, and 4 bases stayed unmatched. The CDR3 has 13 amino acids. CDR3: CSVTGTVNYGYTF. DNA for the CDR3: TGCAGCGTTACCGGGACAGTTAACTATGGCTACACCTTC.

This clonotype has more than one count but fewer than ten. The V call is TRBV27, the J call TRBJ2-1, with 7 positions matching TRBD2. Germline lookup yields CDR1 MNHEY and CDR2 SMNVEV (reference sequence). V gave up 2 bases and J gave up 8 bases; unmatched junction bases: 6. The CDR3 is made up of 14 amino acids. The CDR3 coding sequence is TGTGCCAGCAGTTTACGCGGGAGAATCGATGAGCAGTTCTTC. As protein: CASSLRGRIDEQFF.

The gene calls are TRBV12-3 or TRBV12-4 and TRBJ1-1, with TRBD1 as a possible D gene (5 bases). V was clipped by 3 bases and J by 6 bases, with 17 bases between them. The CDR3 consists of 15 residues. This chain's CDR3 is CASSFPPRGSSEAFF. The CDR3 region has the DNA TGTGCCAGCAGTTTTCCCCCACGGGGGAGCTCTGAAGCTTTCTTT.

This clonotype was seen at least ten times. The CDR3 region has the DNA TGCAGTGCTAGAGGAGCCGCCGGGAACTACAATGAGCAGTTCTTC. This encodes CSARGAAGNYNEQFF. The chain employs TRBV20-1 and TRBJ2-1; D might be TRBD2 (5 bases). This CDR3 comprises 15 residues. The germline V gene has CDR1 DFQATT and CDR2 SNEGSKA (reference sequence). Between the trimmed V and J ends, which lost 1 base and 3 bases, there was a span of 13 bases.

The V and J genes are TRBV20-1 and TRBJ2-5; the D gene is possibly TRBD2 (6 bases). CDR1 is DFQATT, CDR2 SNEGSKA, per germline (reference sequence). V dropped 2 bases and J dropped 4 bases, with 20 bases sitting between them. The CDR3 has 16 amino acids. As DNA, the CDR3 is TGCAGTGCTAGAAGGGTGGGGGGAAGCCTACGAGAGACCCAGTACTTC. Protein: CSARRVGGSLRETQYF.

This clonotype was seen more than once but under ten times. The chain recombines TRBV4-1 with TRBJ2-2; D remains ambiguous. Germline CDR1 is MGHRA and CDR2 is YSYEKL. The CDR3 runs 14 residues. Trimming pared 2 bases from V and 2 bases from J, leaving 6 bases between. Written as DNA, the CDR3 is TGCGCCAGCAGCCAACAAGATAACACCGGGGAGCTGTTTTTT. Residues: CASSQQDNTGELFF.

The chain combines TRBV7-8 with TRBJ2-6; D uncertain. Trimming left V 1 base short and J 2 bases short, with 15 bases between. Germline V CDR1 and CDR2: SGHVS, FQNEAQ. The CDR3 spans 18 residues. The CDR3 sequence: CASSLVGGRAAGANVLTF. The DNA of the CDR3 is TGTGCCAGCAGCTTAGTGGGCGGACGGGCAGCTGGGGCCAACGTCCTGACTTTC.

This clonotype was recorded a few times. The chain links TRBV4-1 to TRBJ1-4; 9 bases match TRBD1. The CDR3 extends over 19 amino acids. CDR1 and CDR2 from the germline V gene are MGHRA and YSYEKL. J gave up 4 bases and V 1 base, and 13 bases lay outside the gene matches. CDR3 protein: CASSQGVGTGQMLNEKLFF. The CDR3 DNA follows: TGCGCCAGCAGCCAAGGGGTAGGGACAGGGCAAATGCTTAATGAAAAACTGTTTTTT.

The chain carries TRBV6-1 and TRBJ1-2, with 7 bases identical to TRBD1. V lost 6 bases and J lost 5; bases outside the gene matches: 9. This CDR3 contains 14 residues. Germline CDR1 and CDR2: MNHNS and SASEGT. The CDR3, as DNA: TGTGCCAGCAGACAGGGGTCCGGATTTTATGGCTACACCTTC. Its protein product is CASRQGSGFYGYTF.

This sequence joins TRBV15 and TRBJ2-3; no definite D call. V lost 1 base and J 6 bases, leaving 11 bases between the germline ends. Germline CDR1 and CDR2: LNHNV and YYDKDF (reference sequence). This CDR3 spans 14 amino acids. The CDR3 loop is CATSRGPLTDTQYF. In nucleotides, the CDR3 is TGTGCCACCAGCAGAGGGCCTCTGACGGATACGCAGTATTTT.